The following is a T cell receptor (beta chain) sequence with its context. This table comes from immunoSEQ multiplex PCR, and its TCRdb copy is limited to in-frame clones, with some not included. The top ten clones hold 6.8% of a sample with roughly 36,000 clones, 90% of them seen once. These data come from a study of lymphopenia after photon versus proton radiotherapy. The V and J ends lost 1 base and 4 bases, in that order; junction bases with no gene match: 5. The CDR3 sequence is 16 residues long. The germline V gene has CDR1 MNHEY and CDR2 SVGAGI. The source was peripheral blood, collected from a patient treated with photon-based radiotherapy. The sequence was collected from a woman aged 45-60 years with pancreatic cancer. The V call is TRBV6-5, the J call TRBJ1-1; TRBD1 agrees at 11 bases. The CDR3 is CASSYFSGTGGTEAFF. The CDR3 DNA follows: TGTGCCAGCAGTTACTTTTCCGGGACAGGGGGCACTGAAGCTTTCTTT.